The 10 T cell receptor beta chains in this list originate from one sample, sequenced in a study of monozygotic twins with cystic fibrosis. Method: immunoSEQ multiplex PCR; TCRdb's copy keeps in-frame clones and lacks some. The sample yields about 35,000 clones, around 66% seen once. Sequenced: blood. The origin of the receptors is a girl aged 5-17 years with cystic fibrosis.

The rearrangement joins TRBV14 to TRBJ2-6; 8 bases fit TRBD2. This CDR3 region has 14 residues. Germline CDR1 and CDR2: SGHDN and FVKESK. The V and J ends lost 7 bases and 4 bases, in that order; junction bases with no gene match: 3. CDR3 loop: CASTAGAGANVLTF. The CDR3 region has the DNA TGTGCCAGCACAGCGGGGGCGGGGGCCAACGTCCTGACTTTC. Full variable domain (outside the CDR3, taken from reference TRBV14 and TRBJ2-6): EAGVTQFPSHSVIEKGQTVTLRCDPISGHDNLYWYRRVMGKEIKFLLHFVKESKQDESGMPNNRFLAERTGGTYSTLKVQPAELEDSGVYFCASTAGAGANVLTFGAGSRLTVL.

The J gene is TRBJ1-2, the V gene TRBV4-3, with unresolved D. The CDR3 is made up of 14 amino acids. CDR1 and CDR2 from the germline V gene are LGHNA and YSLEER. V lost 0 bases to trimming and J lost 4 bases, with 9 bases between them. CDR3 residues: CASSQDTAVYGYTF. In DNA form, the CDR3 reads TGCGCCAGCAGCCAAGATACGGCGGTCTATGGCTACACCTTC.

This sequence joins TRBV19 and TRBJ2-5; 10 bases line up with TRBD1. The CDR3 is made up of 14 amino acids. Germline-derived CDR1 and CDR2 are LNHDA and SQIVND (reference sequence). After removal of 9 bases from V and 5 bases from J, the junction contained 9 bases not matched to a gene. For the CDR3, the DNA is TGTGCCAGCAGGGACAGGGGTAATTCGGAGACCCAGTACTTC. Its translation is CASRDRGNSETQYF.

In this sample, this clone turned up once. The genes are TRBV10-3 and TRBJ1-2; D is perhaps TRBD1 (6 bases). Looked up from germline, CDR1 is ENHRY and CDR2 is SYGVKD. This CDR3 has 16 amino acids. Trimming removed 3 bases from V and 0 bases from J, with 14 bases in between. The CDR3 spells CAISDPGQRTNYGYTF. DNA of the CDR3: TGTGCCATCAGTGATCCCGGACAGCGGACTAACTATGGCTACACCTTC.

A few counts support this clone. V usage is TRBV5-6 and J usage is TRBJ2-7, with a weak D call TRBD2 (7 bases). V was trimmed by 3 bases and J by 0 bases, leaving 16 bases between them. CDR3 size: 16 residues. The germline V gene has CDR1 SGHDT and CDR2 YYEEEE. CDR3 sequence reads: CASSSRRGLSSYEQYV. The CDR3 nucleotides are TGTGCCAGCAGCTCCCGGCGGGGGCTTAGCTCCTACGAGCAGTACGTC.

The chain has TRBV9 and TRBJ2-1, with a possible D match to TRBD1 (6 bases). The V end lost 6 bases, the J end lost 7 bases, and 14 bases lay between the germline ends. The CDR3 covers 13 residues. Germline V CDR1 and CDR2: SGDLS, YYNGEE. The CDR3 region has the DNA TGTGCCAGCACCGCTGTAGGGGGAAATGAGCAGTTCTTC. Protein: CASTAVGGNEQFF. The full variable domain, in which reference TRBV9 and TRBJ2-1 provide the parts outside the CDR3, is DSGVTQTPKHLITATGQRVTLRCSPRSGDLSVYWYQQSLDQGLQFLIQYYNGEERAKGNILERFSAQQFPDLHSELNLSSLELGDSALYFCASTAVGGNEQFFGPGTRLTVL.

This clone was found a few times. CDR3 loop: CASSLAWEGAPVRYEQYF. In DNA, the CDR3 is TGTGCCAGCAGCTTAGCGTGGGAGGGGGCCCCCGTCCGGTACGAGCAGTACTTC. The chain links TRBV7-2 to TRBJ2-7; D may correspond to TRBD1 or TRBD2 (7 bases each). V was shortened by 0 bases and J by 4 bases, with 22 bases between the two germline ends. The germline CDR1 and CDR2 sequences are SGHTA and FQGNSA. This CDR3 region has 18 residues.

The chain carries TRBV5-6 and TRBJ2-2; 8 nucleotides align to TRBD1. The germline gives CDR1 SGHDT, CDR2 YYEEEE. After removal of 4 bases from V and 1 base from J, the junction contained 12 bases not matched to a gene. The CDR3 loop spans 18 amino acids. The CDR3: CASSRTTGGWVNTGELFF. For the CDR3, the DNA is TGTGCCAGCAGCCGAACCACAGGGGGTTGGGTGAACACCGGGGAGCTGTTTTTT.

The rearrangement links TRBV4-1 to TRBJ2-1, with D perhaps TRBD2 (5 bases). The V gene's germline CDR1 is MGHRA and CDR2 YSYEKL. Trimming left V 0 bases short and J 6 bases short, with 9 bases between. This CDR3 is built from 14 residues. The CDR3 DNA sequence: TGCGCCAGCAGCCAAGAGGGAGATGGCAATGAGCAGTTCTTC. Translating gives CASSQEGDGNEQFF.

This chain links TRBV4-1 with TRBJ2-1; 7 bases are shared with TRBD2. Trimming took 4 bases from V and 3 from J; bases not matched to a gene: 6. Germline V CDR1 and CDR2: MGHRA, YSYEKL. The CDR3 length is 15 residues. This CDR3 reads CASSRGGRGYNEQFF. The CDR3 DNA reads as TGCGCCAGCAGCCGAGGCGGGAGAGGCTACAATGAGCAGTTCTTC.